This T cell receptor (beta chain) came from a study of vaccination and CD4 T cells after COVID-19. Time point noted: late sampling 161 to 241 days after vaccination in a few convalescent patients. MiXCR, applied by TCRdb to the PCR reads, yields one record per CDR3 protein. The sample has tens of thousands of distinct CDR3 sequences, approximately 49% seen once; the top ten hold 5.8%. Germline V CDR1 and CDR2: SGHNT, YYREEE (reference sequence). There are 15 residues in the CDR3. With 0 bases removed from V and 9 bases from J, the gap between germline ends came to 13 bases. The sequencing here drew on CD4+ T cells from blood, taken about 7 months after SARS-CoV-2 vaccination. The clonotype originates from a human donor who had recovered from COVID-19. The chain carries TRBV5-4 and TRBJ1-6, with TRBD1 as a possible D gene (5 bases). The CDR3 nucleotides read TGTGCCAGCAGCTTGGACAGGATGATTGCTTCACCCCTCCACTTT. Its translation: CASSLDRMIASPLHF.